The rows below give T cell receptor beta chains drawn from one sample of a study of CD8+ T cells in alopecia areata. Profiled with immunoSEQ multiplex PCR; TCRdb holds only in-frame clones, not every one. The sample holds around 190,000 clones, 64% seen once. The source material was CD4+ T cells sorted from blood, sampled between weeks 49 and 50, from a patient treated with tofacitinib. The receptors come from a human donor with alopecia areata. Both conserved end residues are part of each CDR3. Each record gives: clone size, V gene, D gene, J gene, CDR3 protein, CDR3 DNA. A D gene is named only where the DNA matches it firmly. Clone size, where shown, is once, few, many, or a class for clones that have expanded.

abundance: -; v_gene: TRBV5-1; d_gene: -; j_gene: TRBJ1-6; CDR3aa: CASSLDVSRREIPLHF; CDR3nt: TGCGCCAGCAGCTTGGACGTTAGCAGGCGGGAGATACCCCTCCACTTT
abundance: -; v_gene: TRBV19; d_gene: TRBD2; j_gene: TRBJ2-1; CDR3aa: CASSIRTSARSYNEQFF; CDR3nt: TGTGCCAGTAGTATTAGGACTAGCGCGCGCTCCTACAATGAGCAGTTCTTC
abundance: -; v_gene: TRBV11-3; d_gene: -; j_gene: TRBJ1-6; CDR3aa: CASSRRVDSPLHF; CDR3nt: TGTGCCAGCAGCCGCAGGGTGGATTCACCCCTCCACTTT
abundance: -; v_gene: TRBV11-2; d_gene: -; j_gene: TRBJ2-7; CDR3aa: CASSPVVAIGQYF; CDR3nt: TGTGCCAGCAGCCCCGTGGTAGCAATAGGGCAGTACTTC
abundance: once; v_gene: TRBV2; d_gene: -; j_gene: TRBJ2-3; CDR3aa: CASSEGGPDTQYF; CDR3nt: TGTGCCAGCAGTGAGGGGGGGCCAGATACGCAGTATTTT
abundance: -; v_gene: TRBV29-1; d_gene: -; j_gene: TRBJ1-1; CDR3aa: CSVTRGNTEAFF; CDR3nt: TGCAGCGTCACGCGCGGTAACACTGAAGCTTTCTTT
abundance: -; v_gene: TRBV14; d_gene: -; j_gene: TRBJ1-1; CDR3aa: CASSQGRTEAFF; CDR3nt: TGTGCCAGCAGCCAAGGCAGGACTGAAGCTTTCTTT
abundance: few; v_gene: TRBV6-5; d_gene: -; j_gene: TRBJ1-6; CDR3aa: CASSSPGRGYNSPLHF; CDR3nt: TGTGCCAGCAGTTCCCCGGGCAGGGGTTATAATTCACCCCTCCACTTT
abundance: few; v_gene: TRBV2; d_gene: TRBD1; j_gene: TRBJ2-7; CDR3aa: CASTYTMKGQDVAEQYF; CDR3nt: TGTGCCAGCACCTATACCATGAAGGGACAGGATGTAGCCGAGCAGTACTTC
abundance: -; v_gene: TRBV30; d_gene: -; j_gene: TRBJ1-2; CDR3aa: CAWSVSGEAGYTF; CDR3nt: TGTGCCTGGAGTGTATCTGGGGAGGCTGGCTACACCTTC